A single sample gave rise to the 8 T cell receptor beta chains below, sequenced in a study of T cells after yellow fever vaccination. MiXCR, run by TCRdb on the 5' RACE reads, gives a single entry per CDR3 protein. Here the sample spans 300,000 or so distinct CDR3 sequences, 3% to 4.5% being singletons. The specimen comprised PBMCs, sampled 5 days after the yellow fever booster vaccination. The receptors originated from a man in his late teens or twenties who received the YFV17D yellow fever vaccine.

This clonotype was counted only a few times. The chain uses TRBV6-6 and TRBJ2-7; 12 nucleotides line up with TRBD2. Looked up from germline, CDR1 is MNHNY and CDR2 is SVGAGI (reference sequence). The CDR3 runs 19 residues. V lost 2 bases and J lost 0; bases outside the gene matches: 11. CDR3 nucleotide sequence: TGTGCCAGCAGTTACGGGGCGGCTAGCGGGGGGGCCAGCTCCTACGAGCAGTACTTC. Translation: CASSYGAASGGASSYEQYF.

This clonotype has more than one count but fewer than ten. The chain recombines TRBV5-6 with TRBJ1-6; 7 positions agree with TRBD1. Per germline, CDR1 SGHDT and CDR2 YYEEEE. V gave up 4 bases and J gave up 9 bases; unmatched junction bases: 7. CDR3 length: 14 residues. This CDR3 is CASSRAGGVSPLHF. The CDR3 coding sequence is TGTGCCAGCAGCCGAGCAGGGGGGGTTTCACCCCTCCACTTT.

There are many counts of this clonotype. This CDR3 reads CARPPGVNQETQYF. The CDR3 nucleotides read TGTGCCAGGCCCCCGGGAGTGAACCAAGAGACCCAGTACTTC. The chain recombines TRBV7-9 with TRBJ2-5, with TRBD2 as a possible D gene (6 bases). V was clipped by 9 bases and J by 0 bases, with 14 bases between them. CDR1 is SEHNR and CDR2 is FQNEAQ in the germline V gene (reference sequence). The CDR3 is 14 residues long.

The table lists this clonotype with a few counts. The V call is TRBV14, the J call TRBJ1-2, with D hard to call. Germline loops: CDR1 SGHDN, CDR2 FVKESK. The CDR3 loop spans 13 amino acids. The V end lost 3 bases, the J end lost 4 bases, and 9 bases lay between the germline ends. The CDR3 loop reads CASSHGVLYGYTF. The CDR3 nucleotides are TGTGCCAGCAGCCACGGGGTGCTCTATGGCTACACCTTC.

This clonotype was counted between two and nine times. The chain couples TRBV5-1 to TRBJ2-6, with TRBD2 as a possible D gene (5 bases). Germline V gene lookup returns CDR1 SGHRS and CDR2 YFSETQ. V lost 1 base and J lost 0, with 8 bases in between. The CDR3 covers 16 residues. The CDR3 sequence: CASSLYRGSGANVLTF. The CDR3 bases are TGCGCCAGCAGCTTGTATCGGGGCTCTGGGGCCAACGTCCTGACTTTC.

The V call is TRBV4-2, the J call TRBJ2-2, with D possibly being TRBD2 (6 bases). The germline V gene has CDR1 LGHNA and CDR2 YNFKEQ. This CDR3 region has 15 residues. With 1 base removed from V and 4 bases from J, the gap between germline ends came to 10 bases. This chain's CDR3 is CASSQAGVLTGELFF. For the CDR3, the DNA is TGTGCCAGCAGCCAAGCGGGGGTGCTCACCGGGGAGCTGTTTTTT.

V gene TRBV29-1 combines with J gene TRBJ1-2; tentatively, D is TRBD1 (6 bases). The germline gives CDR1 SQVTM, CDR2 ANQGSEA. This CDR3 spans 14 amino acids. The V end lost 1 base, the J end lost 2 bases, and 11 bases lay between the germline ends. CDR3: CSVEGGGANYGYTF. The DNA of the CDR3 is TGCAGCGTTGAAGGTGGGGGCGCGAACTATGGCTACACCTTC.

The chain recombines TRBV9 with TRBJ2-1, with 8 bases fitting TRBD1. Germline assignment: CDR1 SGDLS and CDR2 YYNGEE. Trimming took 4 bases from V and 5 from J; bases not matched to a gene: 11. The CDR3 length is 16 residues. CDR3 sequence: CASSWTRGQGDNEQFF. DNA for the CDR3: TGTGCCAGCAGCTGGACCAGGGGGCAGGGGGACAATGAGCAGTTCTTC.